This section outlines one T cell receptor (beta chain) sequence together with its context. No antigen is known for it. This record belongs to a study of cytomegalovirus exposure and HLA in healthy donors. Findings and caveats of the study: Previous analysis showed most TCR beta V segments were productive about 87% or about 30% of the time. Across donors, most TCRs were seen rarely, yet some public ones were widespread.

13 Jbeta primers and 60 Vbeta primers were used for the PCR. Sequencing used immunoSEQ multiplex PCR; TCRdb keeps in-frame clones, though not all of them. The table shows about 160,000 clones, with about 80% occurring only once. Material for sequencing was PBMCs. The sequence came from a man aged 45-65 years in good health and CMV-seropositive.

The CDR3 nucleotides are TGCGCCAGCAGCCAGAGCTCGACAGGGGGCTTATTTCAGCCCCAGCATTTT. Translation: CASSQSSTGGLFQPQHF. The chain is built from TRBV4-3 and TRBJ1-5; 10 bases line up with TRBD1. After removal of 3 bases from V and 6 bases from J, the junction contained 11 bases not matched to a gene. There are 17 residues in the CDR3. Germline V gene lookup returns CDR1 LGHNA and CDR2 YSLEER.